Listed below are T cell receptor beta chains from one sample, sequenced in a study of cytomegalovirus exposure and HLA in healthy donors. The protocol was immunoSEQ multiplex PCR, while the TCRdb copy is restricted to in-frame clones and leaves out a portion. The sample records hundreds of thousands of clones, less than 95% being singletons. Sequencing was done on a sample of PBMCs. These receptors were obtained from a woman younger than 45 in good health and CMV-seronegative. The CDR3 runs from the conserved cysteine through the conserved F or W. A D gene is named only where the DNA matches it firmly. Rows may omit the clone size; those that give it use once, few, many or a size class.

size	V	D	J	DNA	CDR3
.	TRBV5-6	.	TRBJ2-5	TGTGCCAGCAGCTTGCCAGGAATAACCCCCCTCCAAGAGACCCAGTACTTC	CASSLPGITPLQETQYF
.	TRBV5-1	.	TRBJ2-5	TGCGCCAGCAGCTTGGGCCGGGGGCCGCAAGAGACCCAGTACTTC	CASSLGRGPQETQYF
.	TRBV19	.	TRBJ2-7	TGTGCCAGTGGCCGGACATCAGCCTACGAGCAGTACTTC	CASGRTSAYEQYF
.	TRBV5-6	.	TRBJ2-3	TGTGCCAGCAGCCTAATCCCAGATACGCAGTATTTT	CASSLIPDTQYF
.	TRBV27	TRBD2	TRBJ2-7	TGTGCCAGCAGTCGCCTACTAGCGGGAGCCCACGAGCAGTACTTC	CASSRLLAGAHEQYF
.	TRBV28	.	TRBJ2-3	TGTGCCAGCAGTTTACTTTTAGATACGCAGTATTTT	CASSLLLDTQYF
.	TRBV4-1	TRBD1	TRBJ1-1	TGCGCCAGCAGCACGAGTCCGGGACAGTACACTGAAGCTTTCTTT	CASSTSPGQYTEAFF
once	TRBV7-2	TRBD1	TRBJ1-5	TGTGCCAGCAGCTCCGGGACAGGGAGGTATCAGCCCCAGCATTTT	CASSSGTGRYQPQHF
.	TRBV28	.	TRBJ1-1	TGTGCCAGCAGTGGGGGCGGCACTGAAGCTTTCTTT	CASSGGGTEAFF
.	TRBV9	.	TRBJ2-7	TGTGCCAGCAGCTCCCCCCCAACGAACGAGCAGTACTTC	CASSSPPTNEQYF
.	TRBV28	TRBD1	TRBJ1-1	TGTGCCAGCACCCAATACCGGGACAGCAACACTGAAGCTTTCTTT	CASTQYRDSNTEAFF
.	TRBV27	.	TRBJ2-3	TGTGCCAGCAGTTCCGACCCTGCGGGGACCACAGATACGCAGTATTTT	CASSSDPAGTTDTQYF
.	TRBV21-1	.	TRBJ2-5	TGTGCCAGCAGCAAAGTGGGGACTAGCCAGACTGACCAGTACTTC	CASSKVGTSQTDQYF
few	TRBV4-3	TRBD2	TRBJ2-5	TGCGCCAGCAGCCAAGCTGGACTAGAACAAGAGACCCAGTACTTC	CASSQAGLEQETQYF
.	TRBV4-3	TRBD1	TRBJ2-7	TGCGCCAGCAGCCACGGAGCGGGACAGGGGGCGGTCTCCTACGAGCAGTACTTC	CASSHGAGQGAVSYEQYF
.	TRBV28	TRBD2	TRBJ2-7	TGTGCCAGCAGTTTAATCGACGGGAGGGCCCCGATACCCTACGAGCAGTACTTC	CASSLIDGRAPIPYEQYF
.	TRBV28	TRBD2	TRBJ2-7	TGTGCCAGCAGGCCCGGGACTAGCGCCTTCTACGAGCAGTACTTC	CASRPGTSAFYEQYF
.	TRBV6-5	TRBD2	TRBJ2-5	TGTGCCAGCAGTTCGAGCGGGAGGTCCCAAGAGACCCAGTACTTC	CASSSSGRSQETQYF
.	TRBV27	.	TRBJ2-7	TGTGCCAGCAGTTTAACATATACCTACGAGCAGTACTTC	CASSLTYTYEQYF
.	TRBV5-1	.	TRBJ1-2	TGCGCCAGCAGCCCGACGGGGACAAGCTATGGCTACACCTTC	CASSPTGTSYGYTF
.	TRBV4-3	TRBD2	TRBJ2-2	TGCGCCAGCAGCCAAGAACCTAGCGGGAGGTGGAACACCGGGGAGCTGTTTTTT	CASSQEPSGRWNTGELFF
.	TRBV11-2	.	TRBJ2-7	TGTGCCAGCACGTATCGACAGAGCTTTTCCTACGAGCAGTACTTC	CASTYRQSFSYEQYF
.	TRBV28	.	TRBJ1-5	TGTGCCAGCAGTTTATTCCCCCTCCCGCCCACTCAGCCCCAGCATTTT	CASSLFPLPPTQPQHF
.	TRBV11-3	.	TRBJ2-2	TGTGCCAGCAGCTCCCTTTCCGGGGAGCTGTTTTTT	CASSSLSGELFF
.	TRBV7-2	.	TRBJ2-3	TGTGCCAGCAGCTCCTCGTGGCGGAGGGCGGATACGCAGTATTTT	CASSSSWRRADTQYF
.	TRBV7-2	TRBD2	TRBJ2-1	TGTGCCAGCAGCTTAGCGGTTTGGGCGGGAGCCTACAATGAGCAGTTCTTC	CASSLAVWAGAYNEQFF
.	TRBV29-1	.	TRBJ2-7	TGCAGCGTTGAATCACAGGGCTACGAGCAGTACTTC	CSVESQGYEQYF
few	TRBV2	.	TRBJ2-7	TGTGCCAGCGCTGAGGTAACGTGGGAGCAGTACTTC	CASAEVTWEQYF
once	TRBV18	.	TRBJ2-7	TGTGCCAGCTCACTCGCAGGGGTATACTCCTACGAGCAGTACTTC	CASSLAGVYSYEQYF
.	TRBV30	.	TRBJ2-2	TGTGCCTGGAGTGTAAGAGGGGGACTCACCGGGGAGCTGTTTTTT	CAWSVRGGLTGELFF
.	TRBV13	.	TRBJ2-7	TGTGCCAGCAGCTTAGCAGATGCGAACGAGCAGTACTTC	CASSLADANEQYF
.	TRBV7-9	.	TRBJ2-7	TGTGCCAGCAGCTTGCGCGGTTCCTACGAGCAGTACTTC	CASSLRGSYEQYF
.	TRBV28	.	TRBJ2-2	TGTGCCAGCAGTTTAGTAGGACCCCTCGATATGAACACCGGGGAGCTGTTTTTT	CASSLVGPLDMNTGELFF
.	TRBV29-1	.	TRBJ2-7	TGCAGCGCCGGAATAGGAACCTACGAGCAGTACTTC	CSAGIGTYEQYF
.	TRBV4-2	.	TRBJ2-7	TGTGCCAGCAGCCAAGGGGTGGGCTACGAGCAGTACTTC	CASSQGVGYEQYF
.	TRBV4-3	.	TRBJ2-7	TGCGCCAGCAGCCAAGACTTAGGGAGCGATTACTACGAGCAGTACTTC	CASSQDLGSDYYEQYF
.	TRBV5-4	.	TRBJ1-4	TGTGCCAGCAGCCCGTGGGGGGGAGGAGGAGAAAAACTGTTTTTT	CASSPWGGGGEKLFF
.	TRBV5-1	.	TRBJ1-1	TGCGCCAGCAGGTGGGACATGAACACTGAAGCTTTCTTT	CASRWDMNTEAFF
.	TRBV9	.	TRBJ2-5	TGTGCCAGCAGCGCTAACTGGGGGGTAGAGACCCAGTACTTC	CASSANWGVETQYF
.	TRBV11-2	.	TRBJ2-7	TGTGCCAGCTCATCGGTATCCTACGAGCAGTACTTC	CASSSVSYEQYF
.	TRBV6-6	.	TRBJ1-1	TGTGCCAGCATGATCTCTCCGGGCGGAAACACTGAAGCTTTCTTT	CASMISPGGNTEAFF
once	TRBV29-1	.	TRBJ1-1	TGCAGCGTTGAAGGGGCCAAGGAATGGGGCACTGAAGCTTTCTTT	CSVEGAKEWGTEAFF
.	TRBV6-1	TRBD1	TRBJ2-5	TGTGCCAGCAGTGAAATTCAGGGGGCTGGGACCCAGTACTTC	CASSEIQGAGTQYF
.	TRBV29-1	TRBD2	TRBJ2-1	TGCAGCGTTGAATTGGGCCTAGCGGACAATGAGCAGTTCTTC	CSVELGLADNEQFF
.	TRBV28	TRBD2	TRBJ2-7	TGTGCCAGCAGCTCAATGGGGCTAGCGGGAGGAATGCCGTACGAGCAGTACTTC	CASSSMGLAGGMPYEQYF
few	TRBV4-1	TRBD2	TRBJ2-3	TGCGCCAGCAGCCAAGTCCGGACTAGCGGGGCCCTCAATACGCAGTATTTT	CASSQVRTSGALNTQYF